This entry describes one T cell receptor (beta chain). Its specificity is unknown. This sample is drawn from a study of PD-1 blockade in classical Hodgkin lymphoma. Study conclusions and caveats: Unlike CD8+ TCR diversity, which did not rise significantly by C4D1, CD4+ TCR diversity did.

Method: immunoSEQ multiplex PCR; TCRdb's copy keeps in-frame clones and lacks some. Found here are 50,000 to 85,000 clones, over 70% of them singletons; the top ten hold roughly 9%. Relapses following autologous stem cell transplantation were seen in all patients, with brentuximab vedotin exposure varying. Trimming cost V 5 bases and J 0 bases, with 10 bases left between them. CDR1 and CDR2 (germline): MNHEY, SVGAGI. This CDR3 has 15 amino acids. Here the sequenced sample was peripheral blood mononuclear cells (PBMCs), taken before the second cycle of nivolumab. The clonotype originates from a human donor with classical Hodgkin lymphoma. V usage is TRBV6-5 and J usage is TRBJ2-2; maybe TRBD1 (6 bases). The CDR3 DNA follows: TGTGCCAGCAGTCGGACAGTGACGAACACCGGGGAGCTGTTTTTT. Amino acids: CASSRTVTNTGELFF.